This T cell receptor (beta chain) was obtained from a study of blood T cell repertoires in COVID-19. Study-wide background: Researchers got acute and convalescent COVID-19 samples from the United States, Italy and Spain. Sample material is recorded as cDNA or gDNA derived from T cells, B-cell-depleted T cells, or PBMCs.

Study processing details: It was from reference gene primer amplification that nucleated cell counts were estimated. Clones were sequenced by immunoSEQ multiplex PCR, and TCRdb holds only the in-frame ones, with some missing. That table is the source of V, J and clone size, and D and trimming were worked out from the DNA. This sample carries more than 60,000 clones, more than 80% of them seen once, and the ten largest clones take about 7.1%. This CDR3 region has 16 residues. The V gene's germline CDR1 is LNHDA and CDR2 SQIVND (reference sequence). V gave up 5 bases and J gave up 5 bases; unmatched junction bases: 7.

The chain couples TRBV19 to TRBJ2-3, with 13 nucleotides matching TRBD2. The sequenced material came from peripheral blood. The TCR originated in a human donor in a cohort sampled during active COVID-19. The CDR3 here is CASSAPGLAGRDTQYF. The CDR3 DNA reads TGTGCCAGTAGTGCTCCGGGACTAGCGGGGAGAGATACGCAGTATTTT.